This T cell receptor (beta chain) was retrieved from a study of post-analysis software for immune sequencing data. Tagging with unique molecular identifiers was a feature of the TCR beta cDNA libraries. In TCRdb, the PCR reads were re-called with MiXCR into one record per CDR3 protein. In the table there are roughly 870,000 distinct CDR3 sequences, approximately 53% of which are singletons. Findings and caveats of the study: The five TRBV segments detected at higher frequency in patients than in controls included TRBV5-6, TRBV5-1 and TRBV20-1.

Germline CDR1 reads LGHDT; CDR2 reads YNNKEL (reference sequence). This CDR3 is built from 17 residues. Trimming cost V 1 base and J 1 base; bases outside gene matches: 10. A word on this clonotype: Its antigen is unidentified.

J is TRBJ2-7 and V is TRBV3-1; 7 bases align to TRBD2. The sample consisted of blood. The source is a girl between 10 and 17 years old with multiple sclerosis. DNA for the CDR3: TGTGCCAGCAGCCAAGCGGCGCGGGGGAGAGGTTCCTACGAGCAGTACTTC. It is translated as CASSQAARGRGSYEQYF.